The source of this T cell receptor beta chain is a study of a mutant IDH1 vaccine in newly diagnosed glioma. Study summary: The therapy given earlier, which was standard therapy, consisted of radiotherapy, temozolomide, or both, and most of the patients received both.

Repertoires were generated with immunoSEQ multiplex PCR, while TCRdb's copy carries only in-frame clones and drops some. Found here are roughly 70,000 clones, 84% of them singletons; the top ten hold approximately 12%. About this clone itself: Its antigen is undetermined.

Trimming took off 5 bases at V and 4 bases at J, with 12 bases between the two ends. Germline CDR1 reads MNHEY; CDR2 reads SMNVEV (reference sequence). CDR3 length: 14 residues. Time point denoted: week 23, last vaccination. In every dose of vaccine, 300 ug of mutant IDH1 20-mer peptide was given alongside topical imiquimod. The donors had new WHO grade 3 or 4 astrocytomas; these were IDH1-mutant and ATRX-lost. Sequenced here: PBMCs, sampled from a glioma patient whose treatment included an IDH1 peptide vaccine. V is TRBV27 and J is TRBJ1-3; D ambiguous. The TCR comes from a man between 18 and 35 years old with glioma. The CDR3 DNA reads TGTGCCAGCAGTCCCCGTATGGCAGGAAACACCATATATTTT. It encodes CASSPRMAGNTIYF.